This is a list of T cell receptor beta chains from one sample in a study of cytomegalovirus exposure and HLA in healthy donors. Sequencing used immunoSEQ multiplex PCR; TCRdb keeps in-frame clones, though not all of them. The sample holds 210,000 or so clones, around 88% seen once. Sequencing input: PBMCs. The receptors were gathered from a young woman in good health and CMV-seronegative. Each CDR3 is given without its conserved first and last residue. The size of a clone is reported for some rows only, either as once, few or many, or as a class for expanded clones.

J,V,size,CDR3
TRBJ2-6,TRBV5-1,.,ASSSGQSGANVLT
TRBJ1-4,TRBV27,.,ASSSDREYEKLF
TRBJ1-1,TRBV21-1,.,ASSKVCSDRGQGEAF
TRBJ1-1,TRBV6-5,once,ASSHRDRNTEAF
TRBJ1-3,TRBV19,.,ASSIGNRDNKEGNTIY
TRBJ2-1,TRBV7-2,.,ASTQGSRGSDLIKF
TRBJ1-2,TRBV5-6,.,ASSLAGQSLVWGYT
TRBJ2-7,TRBV27,.,ASSPGGLPYEQY
TRBJ1-4,TRBV5-1,.,ASSLGQGNEKLF
TRBJ2-7,TRBV10-1,.,ASRGTGANYEQY
TRBJ2-1,TRBV27,.,ASSLAGGSTYNEQF
TRBJ2-7,TRBV27,.,ASSLGGRAVDEQY
TRBJ2-5,TRBV7-6,.,ASNSPPDTYLPETQY
TRBJ2-7,TRBV4-3,.,ASSQDSQREGSYEQY
TRBJ1-4,TRBV30,.,AWTRGFNEKLF
TRBJ2-4,TRBV28,.,ASSSPSLAKNIQY
TRBJ2-7,TRBV4-3,.,ASSLRQGGGYEQY
TRBJ1-2,TRBV27,.,ASSFTGGNYGYT
TRBJ1-3,TRBV4-1,.,ASSQGRGLVSGNTIY
TRBJ2-1,TRBV2,.,ASSGDSGIYNEQF
TRBJ1-2,TRBV27,.,ASSTGQGGYGYT
TRBJ1-2,TRBV7-9,.,ASSRDGLNYGYT
TRBJ2-1,TRBV13,.,ASSLAKSSYNEQF
TRBJ1-2,TRBV9,.,ASSVGGVPNYGYT
TRBJ1-5,TRBV28,.,ASSAGGWQPQH
TRBJ2-7,TRBV27,.,ASSSSSYEQY
TRBJ1-1,TRBV18,.,ASSPSGNTEAF